This TCR beta chain was profiled in a study of vaccination and CD4 T cells after COVID-19. Study-level background: Overlapping spike peptides of SARS-CoV-2, HCoV-NL63, HCoV-OC43 and HCoV-229E were used, and cells were stimulated with them.

With the Oncomine TCR Beta short-read assay, DNA from cultured CD4+ T cells was sequenced. TCRdb reprocessed the PCR reads with MiXCR, giving one entry per CDR3 protein. The repertoire includes more than 25,000 distinct CDR3 sequences, 62% of them detected once, and approximately 16% sits in the top ten. This clonotype showed up just a few times. Its cognate antigen is unknown. CDR3 length equals 14 residues. In germline, CDR1 is DFQATT, CDR2 SNEGSKA (reference sequence). Trimming stripped 6 bases from V and 2 bases from J, with 16 bases between. Treatment indicated: approximately 10-day PBMC culture with coronavirus spike peptide pools or control peptides (ViraFEST assay). Cultures of PBMCs, about 2 million per well, were set up with about 10 IU/ml IL-2 and 8 to 10 ug/ml peptide pools. General study findings and limits: Spike mono-reactivity was found in 304 of 307 vaccine-specific clones from convalescent patients.

Specimen: CD4+ T cells from blood, cultured in vitro, collected after SARS-CoV-2 vaccination. The TCR sequence derives from a human donor who received a COVID-19 vaccine. The chain couples TRBV20-1 to TRBJ1-1; D is possibly TRBD1 (6 bases). The CDR3, as DNA: TGCAGTGCCCCACCCCGGGGGCCTAACACTGAAGCTTTCTTT. This sequence encodes CSAPPRGPNTEAFF.